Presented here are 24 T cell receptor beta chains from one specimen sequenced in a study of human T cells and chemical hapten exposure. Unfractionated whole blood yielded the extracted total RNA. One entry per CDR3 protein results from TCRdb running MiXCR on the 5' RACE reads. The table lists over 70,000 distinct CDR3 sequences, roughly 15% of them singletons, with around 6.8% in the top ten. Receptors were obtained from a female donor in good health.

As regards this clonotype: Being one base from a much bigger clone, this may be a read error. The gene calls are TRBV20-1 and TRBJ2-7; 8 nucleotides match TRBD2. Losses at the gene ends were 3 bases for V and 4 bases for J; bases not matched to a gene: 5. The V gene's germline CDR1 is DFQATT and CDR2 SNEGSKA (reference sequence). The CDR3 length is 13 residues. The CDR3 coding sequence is TGCAGTGCTAGCGGGGGGGCCGGTTACGAGCAGTACTTC. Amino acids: CSASGGAGYEQYF.

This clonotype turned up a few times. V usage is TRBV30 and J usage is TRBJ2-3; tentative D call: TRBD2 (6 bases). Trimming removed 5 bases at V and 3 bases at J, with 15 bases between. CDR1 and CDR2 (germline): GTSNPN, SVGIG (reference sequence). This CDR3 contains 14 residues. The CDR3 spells CAWGDWGTTDTQYF. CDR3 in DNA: TGTGCCTGGGGCGATTGGGGGACTACAGATACGCAGTATTTT. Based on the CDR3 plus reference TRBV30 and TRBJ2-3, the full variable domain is SQTIHQWPATLVQPVGSPLSLECTVEGTSNPNLYWYRQAAGRGLQLLFYSVGIGQISSEVPQNLSASRPQDRQFILSSKKLLLSDSGFYLCAWGDWGTTDTQYFGPGTRLTVL.

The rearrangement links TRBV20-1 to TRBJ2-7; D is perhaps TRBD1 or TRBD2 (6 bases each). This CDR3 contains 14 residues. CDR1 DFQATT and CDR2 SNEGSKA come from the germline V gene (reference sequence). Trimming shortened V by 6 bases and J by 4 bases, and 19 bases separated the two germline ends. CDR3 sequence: CSAHARGRAYEQYF. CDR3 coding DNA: TGCAGTGCCCACGCCCGGGGGCGCGCTTACGAGCAGTACTTC.

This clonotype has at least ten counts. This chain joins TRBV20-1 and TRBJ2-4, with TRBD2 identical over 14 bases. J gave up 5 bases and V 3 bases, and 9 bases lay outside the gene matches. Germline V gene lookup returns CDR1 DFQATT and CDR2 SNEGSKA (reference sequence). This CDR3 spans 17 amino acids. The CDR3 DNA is TGCAGTGCTAGCCGACTAGCGGGGGGGCGAGGTGAAAACATTCAGTACTTC. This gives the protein CSASRLAGGRGENIQYF.

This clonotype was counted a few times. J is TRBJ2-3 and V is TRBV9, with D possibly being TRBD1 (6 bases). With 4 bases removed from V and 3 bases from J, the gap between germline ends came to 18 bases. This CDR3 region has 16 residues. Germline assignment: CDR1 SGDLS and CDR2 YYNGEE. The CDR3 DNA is TGTGCCAGCAGCCCACAGGGACCCCTTCGGACAGATACGCAGTATTTT. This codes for CASSPQGPLRTDTQYF.

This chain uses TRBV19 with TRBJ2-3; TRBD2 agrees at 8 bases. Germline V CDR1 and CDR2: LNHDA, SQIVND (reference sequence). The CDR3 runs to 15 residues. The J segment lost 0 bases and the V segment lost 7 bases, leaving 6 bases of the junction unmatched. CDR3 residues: CASTGGGTSTDTQYF. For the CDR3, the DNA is TGTGCCAGTACCGGCGGGGGGACTAGCACAGATACGCAGTATTTT. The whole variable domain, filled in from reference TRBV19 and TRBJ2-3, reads DGGITQSPKYLFRKEGQNVTLSCEQNLNHDAMYWYRQDPGQGLRLIYYSQIVNDFQKGDIAEGYSVSREKKESFPLTVTSAQKNPTAFYLCASTGGGTSTDTQYFGPGTRLTVL.

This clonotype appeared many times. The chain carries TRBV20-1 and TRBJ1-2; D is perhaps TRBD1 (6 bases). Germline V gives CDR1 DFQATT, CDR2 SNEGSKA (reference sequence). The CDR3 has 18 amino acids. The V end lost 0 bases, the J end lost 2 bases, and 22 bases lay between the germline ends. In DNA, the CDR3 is TGCAGTGCTAGAGATATTCGCCGTCGGGCAGGGGACAACTATGGCTACACCTTC. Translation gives CSARDIRRRAGDNYGYTF.

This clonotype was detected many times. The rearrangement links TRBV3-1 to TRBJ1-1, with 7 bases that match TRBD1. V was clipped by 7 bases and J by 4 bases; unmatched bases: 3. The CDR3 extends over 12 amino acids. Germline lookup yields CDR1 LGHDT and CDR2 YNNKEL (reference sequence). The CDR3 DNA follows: TGTGCCAGCACCCGGACAGGCACTGAAGCTTTCTTT. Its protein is CASTRTGTEAFF.

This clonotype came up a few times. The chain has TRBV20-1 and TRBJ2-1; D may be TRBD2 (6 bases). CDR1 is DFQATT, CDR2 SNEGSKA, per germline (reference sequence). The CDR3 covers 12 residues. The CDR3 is CTFRRGYNEQFF. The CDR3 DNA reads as TGCACCTTCCGGCGGGGCTACAATGAGCAGTTCTTC.

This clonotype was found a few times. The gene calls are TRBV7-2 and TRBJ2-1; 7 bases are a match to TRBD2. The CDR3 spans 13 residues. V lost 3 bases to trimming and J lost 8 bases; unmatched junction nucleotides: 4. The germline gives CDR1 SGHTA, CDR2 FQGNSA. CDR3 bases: TGTGCCAGCAGCTTTGATCTAGCGGATGAGCAGTTCTTC. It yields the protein CASSFDLADEQFF.

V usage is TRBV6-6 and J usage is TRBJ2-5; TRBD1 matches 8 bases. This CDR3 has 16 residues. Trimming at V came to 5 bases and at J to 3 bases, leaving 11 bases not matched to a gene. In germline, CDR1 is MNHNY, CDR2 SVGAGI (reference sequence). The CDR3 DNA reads TGTGCCAGCAGTACCTACGGACAGGGCCCTGAAGAGACCCAGTACTTC. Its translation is CASSTYGQGPEETQYF.

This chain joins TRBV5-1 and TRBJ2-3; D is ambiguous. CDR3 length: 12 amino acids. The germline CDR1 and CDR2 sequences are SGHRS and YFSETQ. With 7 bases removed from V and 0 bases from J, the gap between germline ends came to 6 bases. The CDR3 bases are TGCGCCAGCCTGGATAGCACAGATACGCAGTATTTT. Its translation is CASLDSTDTQYF.

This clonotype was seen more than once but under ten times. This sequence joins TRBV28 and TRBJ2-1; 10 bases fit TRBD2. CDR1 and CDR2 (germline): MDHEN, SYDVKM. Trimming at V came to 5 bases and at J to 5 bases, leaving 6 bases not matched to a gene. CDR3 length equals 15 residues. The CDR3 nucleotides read TGTGCCAGCAGTCCACTAGCGGGACAAAACAATGAGCAGTTCTTC. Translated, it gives CASSPLAGQNNEQFF.

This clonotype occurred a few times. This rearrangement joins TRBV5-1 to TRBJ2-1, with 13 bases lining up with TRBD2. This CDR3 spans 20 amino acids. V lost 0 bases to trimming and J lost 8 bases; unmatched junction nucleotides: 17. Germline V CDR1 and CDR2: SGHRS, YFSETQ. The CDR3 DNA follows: TGCGCCAGCAGCTTGGAGACAAGGACTAGCGGGAGCTTCAGGCCCCATGAGCAGTTCTTC. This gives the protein CASSLETRTSGSFRPHEQFF. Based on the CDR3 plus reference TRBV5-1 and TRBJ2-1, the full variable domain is KAGVTQTPRYLIKTRGQQVTLSCSPISGHRSVSWYQQTPGQGLQFLFEYFSETQRNKGNFPGRFSGRQFSNSRSEMNVSTLELGDSALYLCASSLETRTSGSFRPHEQFFGPGTRLTVL.

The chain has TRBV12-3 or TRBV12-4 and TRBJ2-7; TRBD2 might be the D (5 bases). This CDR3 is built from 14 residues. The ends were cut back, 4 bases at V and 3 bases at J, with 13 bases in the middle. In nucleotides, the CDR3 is TGTGCCAGCAGTTCCCGAATAGGAGGCTACGAGCAGTACTTC. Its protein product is CASSSRIGGYEQYF.

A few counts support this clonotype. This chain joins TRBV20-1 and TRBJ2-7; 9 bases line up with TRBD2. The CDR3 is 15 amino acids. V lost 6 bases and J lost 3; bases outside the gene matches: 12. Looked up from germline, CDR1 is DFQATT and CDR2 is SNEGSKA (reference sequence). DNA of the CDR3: TGCAGTGCCGTGAATAGCGGGAGTTTTTTCTACGAGCAGTACTTC. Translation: CSAVNSGSFFYEQYF.

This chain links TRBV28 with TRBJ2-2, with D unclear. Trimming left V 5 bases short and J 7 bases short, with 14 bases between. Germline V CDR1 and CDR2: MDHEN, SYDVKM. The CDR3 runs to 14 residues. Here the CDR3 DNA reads TGTGCCAGCAGTCCGGGCCCCCGTGGCGGGGAGCTGTTTTTT. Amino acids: CASSPGPRGGELFF. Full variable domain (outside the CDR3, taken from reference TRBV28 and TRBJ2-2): DVKVTQSSRYLVKRTGEKVFLECVQDMDHENMFWYRQDPGLGLRLIYFSYDVKMKEKGDIPEGYSVSREKKERFSLILESASTNQTSMYLCASSPGPRGGELFFGEGSRLTVL.

The CDR3 bases are TGCGCCAGCAGCTTGGATAACACTGAAGCTTTCTTT. Protein product: CASSLDNTEAFF. This rearrangement joins TRBV5-1 to TRBJ1-1; unclear D gene. The CDR3 covers 12 residues. V was cut by 0 bases and J by 2 bases, with 2 bases left in between. CDR1 SGHRS and CDR2 YFSETQ come from the germline V gene.

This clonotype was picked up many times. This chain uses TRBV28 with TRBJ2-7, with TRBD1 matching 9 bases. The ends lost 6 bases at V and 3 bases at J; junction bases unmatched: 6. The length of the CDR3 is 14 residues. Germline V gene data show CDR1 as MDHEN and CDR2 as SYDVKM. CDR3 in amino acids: CASRRQGVGYEQYF. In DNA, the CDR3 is TGTGCCAGCAGACGACAGGGGGTAGGCTACGAGCAGTACTTC.

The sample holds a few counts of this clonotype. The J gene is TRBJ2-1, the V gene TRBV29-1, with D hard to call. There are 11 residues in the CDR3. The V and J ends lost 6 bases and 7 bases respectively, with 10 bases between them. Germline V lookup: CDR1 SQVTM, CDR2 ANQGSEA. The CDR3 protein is CSVGPRNEQFF. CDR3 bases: TGCAGCGTGGGCCCGAGGAATGAGCAGTTCTTC.

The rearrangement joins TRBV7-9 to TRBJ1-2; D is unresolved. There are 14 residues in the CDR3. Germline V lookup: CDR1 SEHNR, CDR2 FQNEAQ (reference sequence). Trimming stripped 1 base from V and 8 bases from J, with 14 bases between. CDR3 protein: CASSLEGGAGGYTF. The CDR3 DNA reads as TGTGCCAGCAGCTTAGAAGGCGGAGCTGGGGGCTACACCTTC.

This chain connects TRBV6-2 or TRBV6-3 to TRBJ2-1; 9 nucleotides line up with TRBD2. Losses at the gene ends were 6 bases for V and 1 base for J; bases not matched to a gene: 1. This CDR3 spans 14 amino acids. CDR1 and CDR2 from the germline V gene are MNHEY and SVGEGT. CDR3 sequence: CASRSGGSYNEQFF. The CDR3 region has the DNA TGTGCCAGCAGAAGCGGGGGGTCCTACAATGAGCAGTTCTTC.

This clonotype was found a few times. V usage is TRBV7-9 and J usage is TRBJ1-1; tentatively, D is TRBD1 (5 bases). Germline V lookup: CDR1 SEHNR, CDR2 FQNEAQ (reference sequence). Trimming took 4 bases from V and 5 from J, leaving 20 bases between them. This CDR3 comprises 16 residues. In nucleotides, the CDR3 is TGTGCCAGCAGCTCACTTGGGGGTGGTATGGGGACTGAAGCTTTCTTT. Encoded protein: CASSSLGGGMGTEAFF.

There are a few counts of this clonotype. As DNA, the CDR3 is TGTGCCAGCAGATCCGTCCGGCACCCTCGGGAGCAGTTCTTC. Translated, it gives CASRSVRHPREQFF. J is TRBJ2-1 and V is TRBV11-2; D not certain. V lost 6 bases and J lost 10, with 19 bases in between. The germline V gene encodes CDR1 SGHAT and CDR2 FQNNGV. CDR3 length: 14 residues.